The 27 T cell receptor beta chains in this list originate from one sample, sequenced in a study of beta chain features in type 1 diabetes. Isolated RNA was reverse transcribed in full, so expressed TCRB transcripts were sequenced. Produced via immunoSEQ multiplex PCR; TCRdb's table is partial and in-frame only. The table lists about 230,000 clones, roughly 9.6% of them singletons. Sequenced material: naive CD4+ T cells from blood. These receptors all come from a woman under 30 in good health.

The CDR3 loop is CASSSQGKYSNQPQHF. The CDR3 nucleotides are TGTGCCAGCAGCTCACAGGGGAAGTATAGCAATCAGCCCCAGCATTTT. This chain joins TRBV7-8 and TRBJ1-5, with TRBD1 identical over 7 bases. The CDR3 is made up of 16 amino acids. Germline CDR1 reads SGHVS; CDR2 reads FQNEAQ. Trimming at V came to 4 bases and at J to 0 bases, leaving 6 bases not matched to a gene.

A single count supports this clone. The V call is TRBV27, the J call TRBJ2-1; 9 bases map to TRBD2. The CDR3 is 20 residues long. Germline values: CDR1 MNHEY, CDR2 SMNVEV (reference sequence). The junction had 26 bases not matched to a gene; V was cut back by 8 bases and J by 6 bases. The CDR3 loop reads CASSWFPKQPGTSSRNEQFF. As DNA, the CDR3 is TGTGCCAGCTCATGGTTCCCAAAACAACCGGGGACTAGCTCGCGCAATGAGCAGTTCTTC.

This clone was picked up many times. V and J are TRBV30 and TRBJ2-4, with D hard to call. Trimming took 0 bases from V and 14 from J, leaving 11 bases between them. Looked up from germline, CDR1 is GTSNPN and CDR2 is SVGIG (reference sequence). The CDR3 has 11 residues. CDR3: CAWSVLSRKYF. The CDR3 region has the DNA TGTGCCTGGAGTGTACTTTCCCGCAAGTACTTC.

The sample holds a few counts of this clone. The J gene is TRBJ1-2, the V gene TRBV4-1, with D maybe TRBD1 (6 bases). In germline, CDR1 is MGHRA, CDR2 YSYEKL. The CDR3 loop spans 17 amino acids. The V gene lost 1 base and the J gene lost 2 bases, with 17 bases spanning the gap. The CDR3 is CASSQGQAFGTNYGYTF. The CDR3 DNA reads TGCGCCAGCAGCCAAGGACAGGCGTTTGGGACAAACTATGGCTACACCTTC.

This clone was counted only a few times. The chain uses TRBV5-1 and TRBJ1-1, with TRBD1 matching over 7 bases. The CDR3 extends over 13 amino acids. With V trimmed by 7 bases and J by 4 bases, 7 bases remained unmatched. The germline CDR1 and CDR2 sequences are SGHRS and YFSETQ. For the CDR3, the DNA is TGCGCCAGCGTCCAACACAGGGGCACTGAAGCTTTCTTT. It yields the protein CASVQHRGTEAFF. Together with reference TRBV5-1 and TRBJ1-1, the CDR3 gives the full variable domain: KAGVTQTPRYLIKTRGQQVTLSCSPISGHRSVSWYQQTPGQGLQFLFEYFSETQRNKGNFPGRFSGRQFSNSRSEMNVSTLELGDSALYLCASVQHRGTEAFFGQGTRLTVV.

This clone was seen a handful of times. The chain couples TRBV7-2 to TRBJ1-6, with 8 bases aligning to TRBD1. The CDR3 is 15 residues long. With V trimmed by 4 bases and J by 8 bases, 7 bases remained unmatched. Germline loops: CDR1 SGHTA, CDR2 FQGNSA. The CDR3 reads CASSSGQGRDSPLHF. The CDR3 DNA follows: TGTGCCAGCAGCTCCGGACAGGGTCGGGATTCACCCCTCCACTTT.

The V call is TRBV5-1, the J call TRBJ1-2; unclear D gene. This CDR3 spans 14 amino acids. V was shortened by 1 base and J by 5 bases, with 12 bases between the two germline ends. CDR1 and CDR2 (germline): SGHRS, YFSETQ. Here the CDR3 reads CASSLIGDRYGYTF. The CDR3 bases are TGCGCCAGCAGCTTGATCGGGGATCGGTATGGCTACACCTTC.

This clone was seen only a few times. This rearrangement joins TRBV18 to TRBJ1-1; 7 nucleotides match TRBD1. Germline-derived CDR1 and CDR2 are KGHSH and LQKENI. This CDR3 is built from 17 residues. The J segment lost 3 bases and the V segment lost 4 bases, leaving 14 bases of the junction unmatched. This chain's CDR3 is CASSRRTGWARDTEAFF. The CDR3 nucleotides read TGTGCCAGCTCACGGAGGACAGGTTGGGCCAGGGACACTGAAGCTTTCTTT.

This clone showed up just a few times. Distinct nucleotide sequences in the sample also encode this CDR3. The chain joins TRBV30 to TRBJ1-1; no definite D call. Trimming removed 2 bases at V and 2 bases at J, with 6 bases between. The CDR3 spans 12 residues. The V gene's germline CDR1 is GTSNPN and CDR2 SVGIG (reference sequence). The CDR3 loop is CAWSSGNTEAFF. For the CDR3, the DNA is TGTGCCTGGAGTTCCGGTAACACTGAAGCTTTCTTT.

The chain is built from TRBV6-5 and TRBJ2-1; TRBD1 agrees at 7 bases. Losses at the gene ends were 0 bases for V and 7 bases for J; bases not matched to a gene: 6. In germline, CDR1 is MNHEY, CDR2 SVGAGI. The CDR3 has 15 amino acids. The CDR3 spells CASSYSWTGGNEQFF. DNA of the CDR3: TGTGCCAGCAGTTACTCCTGGACAGGTGGGAATGAGCAGTTCTTC.

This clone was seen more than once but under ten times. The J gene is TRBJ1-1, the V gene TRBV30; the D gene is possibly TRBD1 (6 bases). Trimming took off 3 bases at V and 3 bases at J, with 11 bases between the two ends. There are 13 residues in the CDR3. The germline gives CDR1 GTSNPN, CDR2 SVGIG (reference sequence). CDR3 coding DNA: TGTGCCTGGAGCATTTCAGGGGACACTGAAGCTTTCTTT. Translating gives CAWSISGDTEAFF. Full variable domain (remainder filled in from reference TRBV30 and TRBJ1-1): SQTIHQWPATLVQPVGSPLSLECTVEGTSNPNLYWYRQAAGRGLQLLFYSVGIGQISSEVPQNLSASRPQDRQFILSSKKLLLSDSGFYLCAWSISGDTEAFFGQGTRLTVV.

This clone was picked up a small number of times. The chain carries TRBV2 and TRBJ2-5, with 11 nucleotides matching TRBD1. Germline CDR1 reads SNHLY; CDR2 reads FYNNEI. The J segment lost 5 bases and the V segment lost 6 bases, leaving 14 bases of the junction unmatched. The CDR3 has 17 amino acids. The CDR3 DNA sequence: TGTGCCAGCAGCATACCCGTCGGGACAGGGGGTGTCGAGACCCAGTACTTC. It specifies CASSIPVGTGGVETQYF.

CDR3 DNA: TGCGCCAGCAGTGGTCAGGGGGCGGGAGAGACCCAGTACTTC. It codes for CASSGQGAGETQYF. This sequence joins TRBV5-1 and TRBJ2-5, with TRBD1 matching 8 bases. There are 14 residues in the CDR3. Losses at the gene ends were 5 bases for V and 4 bases for J; bases not matched to a gene: 7. Germline V gene lookup returns CDR1 SGHRS and CDR2 YFSETQ.

The CDR3 DNA sequence: TGTGCCAGCAGTTGGACAGGGGGACAGGGGCAGCCCCAGCATTTT. This sequence encodes CASSWTGGQGQPQHF. This chain connects TRBV6-6 to TRBJ1-5; 10 nucleotides line up with TRBD1. The CDR3 is made up of 15 amino acids. Trimming removed 4 bases from V and 7 bases from J; junction bases left unmatched: 7. The germline gives CDR1 MNHNY, CDR2 SVGAGI (reference sequence).

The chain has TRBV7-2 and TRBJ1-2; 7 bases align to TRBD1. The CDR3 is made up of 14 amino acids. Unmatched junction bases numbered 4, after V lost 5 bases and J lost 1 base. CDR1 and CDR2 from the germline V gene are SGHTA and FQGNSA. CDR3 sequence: CASSPDRLNYGYTF. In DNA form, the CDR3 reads TGTGCCAGCAGCCCGGACAGGCTTAACTATGGCTACACCTTC.

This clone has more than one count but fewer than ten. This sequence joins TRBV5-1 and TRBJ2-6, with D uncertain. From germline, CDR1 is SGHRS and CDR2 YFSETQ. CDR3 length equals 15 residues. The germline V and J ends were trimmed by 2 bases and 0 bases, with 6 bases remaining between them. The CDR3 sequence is CASSFDFSGANVLTF. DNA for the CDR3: TGCGCCAGCAGCTTCGACTTCTCTGGGGCCAACGTCCTGACTTTC.

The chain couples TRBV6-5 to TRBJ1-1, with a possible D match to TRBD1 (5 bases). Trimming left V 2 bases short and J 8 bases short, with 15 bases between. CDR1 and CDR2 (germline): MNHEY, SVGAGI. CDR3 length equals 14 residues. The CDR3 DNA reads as TGTGCCAGCAGTTACACCCCCCGGGAGGGGGAAGCTTTCTTT. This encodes CASSYTPREGEAFF.

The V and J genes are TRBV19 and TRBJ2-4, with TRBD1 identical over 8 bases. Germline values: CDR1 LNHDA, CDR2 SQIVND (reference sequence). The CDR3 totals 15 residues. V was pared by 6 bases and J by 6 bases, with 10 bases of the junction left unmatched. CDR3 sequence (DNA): TGTGCCAGTAGCCCTATGGACAGGGCGAGAAACATTCAGTACTTC. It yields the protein CASSPMDRARNIQYF.

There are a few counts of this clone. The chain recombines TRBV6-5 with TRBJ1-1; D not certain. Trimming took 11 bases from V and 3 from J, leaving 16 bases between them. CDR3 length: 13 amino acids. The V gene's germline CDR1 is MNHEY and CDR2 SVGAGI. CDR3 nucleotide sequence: TGTGCCGCTTCAGAAACAAGATACACTGAAGCTTTCTTT. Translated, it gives CAASETRYTEAFF.

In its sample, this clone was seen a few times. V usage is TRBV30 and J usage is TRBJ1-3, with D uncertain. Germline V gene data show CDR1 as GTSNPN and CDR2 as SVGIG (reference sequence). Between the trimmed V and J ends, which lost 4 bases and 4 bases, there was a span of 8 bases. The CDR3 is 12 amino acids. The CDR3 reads CAWTPVGNTIYF. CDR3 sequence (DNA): TGTGCCTGGACCCCCGTCGGAAACACCATATATTTT.

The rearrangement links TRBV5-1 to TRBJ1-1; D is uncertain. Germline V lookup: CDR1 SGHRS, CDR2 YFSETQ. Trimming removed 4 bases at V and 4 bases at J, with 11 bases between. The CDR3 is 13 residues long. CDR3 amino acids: CASSPGWATEAFF. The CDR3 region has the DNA TGCGCCAGCAGCCCGGGGTGGGCCACTGAAGCTTTCTTT.

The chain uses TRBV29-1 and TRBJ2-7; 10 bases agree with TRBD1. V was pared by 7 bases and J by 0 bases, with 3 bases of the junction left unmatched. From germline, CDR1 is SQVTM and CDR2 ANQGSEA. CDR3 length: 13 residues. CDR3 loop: CSAGQGVSYEQYF. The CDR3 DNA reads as TGCAGCGCTGGACAGGGGGTCTCCTACGAGCAGTACTTC.

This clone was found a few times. The CDR3: CSVRDSFYNEQFF. CDR3 coding DNA: TGCAGCGTTCGGGACAGTTTCTACAATGAGCAGTTCTTC. This chain links TRBV29-1 with TRBJ2-1; 7 bases fit TRBD1. The CDR3 is made up of 13 amino acids. After removal of 5 bases from V and 3 bases from J, the junction contained 4 bases not matched to a gene. CDR1 and CDR2 (germline): SQVTM, ANQGSEA.

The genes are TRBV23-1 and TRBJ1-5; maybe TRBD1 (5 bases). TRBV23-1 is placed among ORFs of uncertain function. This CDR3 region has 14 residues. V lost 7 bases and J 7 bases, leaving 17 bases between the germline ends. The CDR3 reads CASTRTLGQQPQHF. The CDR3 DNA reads TGCGCCAGCACCCGAACCCTGGGGCAACAGCCCCAGCATTTT.

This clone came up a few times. CDR3 DNA sequence: TGTGCCAGCAGTCGACAGGGCTCCGAAAAACTGTTTTTT. Translating gives CASSRQGSEKLFF. The chain employs TRBV2 and TRBJ1-4; 7 bases are a match to TRBD1. Looked up from germline, CDR1 is SNHLY and CDR2 is FYNNEI. The CDR3 runs to 13 residues. V lost 5 bases to trimming and J lost 8 bases; unmatched junction nucleotides: 5.

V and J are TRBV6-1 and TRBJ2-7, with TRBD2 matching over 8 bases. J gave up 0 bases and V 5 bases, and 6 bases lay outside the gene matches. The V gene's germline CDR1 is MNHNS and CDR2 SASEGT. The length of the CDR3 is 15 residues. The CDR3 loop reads CASSPREGYSYEQYF. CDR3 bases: TGTGCCAGCAGTCCACGGGAGGGGTACTCCTACGAGCAGTACTTC.

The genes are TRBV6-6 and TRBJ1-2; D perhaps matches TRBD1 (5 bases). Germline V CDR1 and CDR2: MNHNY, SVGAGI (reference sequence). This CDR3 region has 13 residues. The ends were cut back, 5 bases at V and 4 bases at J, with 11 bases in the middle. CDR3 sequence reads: CASSESRAYGYTF. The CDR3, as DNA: TGTGCCAGCAGTGAGTCCAGGGCCTATGGCTACACCTTC.